This T cell receptor beta chain was documented in a study of T cell changes during pregnancy in multiple sclerosis. The ends lost 7 bases at V and 4 bases at J; junction bases unmatched: 6. The CDR3 extends over 13 amino acids. The germline CDR1 and CDR2 sequences are MDHEN and SYDVKM. Sequencing was performed with immunoSEQ multiplex PCR; in TCRdb, only in-frame clones are kept and a portion is missing. The sample lists tens of thousands of clones, approximately 91% occurring once. Here the sequenced sample was peripheral blood, taken in the third trimester of pregnancy. This clonotype was sampled from a female donor with multiple sclerosis, enrolled in a pregnancy study. The chain couples TRBV28 to TRBJ1-2; TRBD1 aligns across 7 bases. This CDR3 reads CASTDRVGYGYTF. DNA for the CDR3: TGTGCCAGCACCGACAGGGTGGGCTATGGCTACACCTTC.